These 4 T cell receptor beta chains share one sample of origin, sequenced in a study of blood T cell repertoires in COVID-19. TCRdb's copy holds only in-frame clones and misses some; the assay was immunoSEQ multiplex PCR. The table has tens of thousands of clones, approximately 85% seen once. Sample: peripheral blood. The receptor source for this set is a woman of 80 years or more with COVID-19, enrolled during active disease.

The V and J genes are TRBV2 and TRBJ2-1; 11 bases map to TRBD2. This CDR3 comprises 15 residues. The V and J ends lost 6 bases and 5 bases, in that order; junction bases with no gene match: 6. Per the germline V gene, CDR1 is SNHLY and CDR2 is FYNNEI. The CDR3: CASRGGTSGHNEQFF. Here the CDR3 DNA reads TGTGCCAGCAGGGGGGGGACTAGCGGCCACAATGAGCAGTTCTTC. Full variable domain (remainder filled in from reference TRBV2 and TRBJ2-1): EPEVTQTPSHQVTQMGQEVILRCVPISNHLYFYWYRQILGQKVEFLVSFYNNEISEKSEIFDDQFSVERPDGSNFTLKIRSTKLEDSAMYFCASRGGTSGHNEQFFGPGTRLTVL.

CDR3 amino acids: CASSLGLASSEEQYF. CDR3 DNA: TGTGCCAGCAGTTTAGGTCTAGCGAGTTCGGAGGAGCAGTACTTC. The chain combines TRBV27 with TRBJ2-7, with TRBD2 as a possible D gene (6 bases). CDR3 size: 15 residues. Germline V gene data show CDR1 as MNHEY and CDR2 as SMNVEV (reference sequence). Trimming cost V 2 bases and J 7 bases, with 18 bases left between them.

The rearrangement uses TRBV6-1 and TRBJ2-2; TRBD1 matches 8 bases. CDR1 is MNHNS, CDR2 SASEGT, per germline. The V and J ends lost 4 bases and 7 bases, in that order; junction bases with no gene match: 11. The CDR3 has 16 residues. Here the CDR3 reads CASSGRTGSSFGELFF. The CDR3 DNA follows: TGTGCCAGCAGTGGGCGGACAGGGTCTTCTTTCGGGGAGCTGTTTTTT.

V is TRBV11-2 and J is TRBJ2-2, with a tentative D call TRBD1 (5 bases). V was cut by 6 bases and J by 2 bases, with 10 bases left in between. Germline V gives CDR1 SGHAT, CDR2 FQNNGV. The CDR3 totals 14 residues. The CDR3 loop reads CASSPDSNTGELFF. CDR3 DNA sequence: TGTGCCAGCAGTCCAGACAGCAACACCGGGGAGCTGTTTTTT.